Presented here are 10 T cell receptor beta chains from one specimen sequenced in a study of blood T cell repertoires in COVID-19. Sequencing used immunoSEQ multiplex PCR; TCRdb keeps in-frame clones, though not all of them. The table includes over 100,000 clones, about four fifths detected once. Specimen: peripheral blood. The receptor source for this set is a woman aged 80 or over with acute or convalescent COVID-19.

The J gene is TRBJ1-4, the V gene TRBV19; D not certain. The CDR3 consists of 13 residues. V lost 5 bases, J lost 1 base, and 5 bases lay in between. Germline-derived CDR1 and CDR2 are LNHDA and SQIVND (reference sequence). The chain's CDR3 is CASSFLTNEKLFF. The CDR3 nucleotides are TGTGCCAGTAGTTTCCTAACTAATGAAAAACTGTTTTTT.

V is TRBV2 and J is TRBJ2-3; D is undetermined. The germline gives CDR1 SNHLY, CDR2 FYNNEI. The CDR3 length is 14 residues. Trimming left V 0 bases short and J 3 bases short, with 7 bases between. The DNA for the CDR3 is TGTGCCAGCAGTGAAGCGTTCGGGACAGATACGCAGTATTTT. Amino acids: CASSEAFGTDTQYF.

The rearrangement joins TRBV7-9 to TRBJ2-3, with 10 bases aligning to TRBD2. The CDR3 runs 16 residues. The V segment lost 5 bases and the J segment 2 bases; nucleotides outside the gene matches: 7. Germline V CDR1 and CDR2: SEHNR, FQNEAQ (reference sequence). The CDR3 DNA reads TGTGCCAGCAGCGCCGGGACTAGCGTTCACACAGATACGCAGTATTTT. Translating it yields CASSAGTSVHTDTQYF.

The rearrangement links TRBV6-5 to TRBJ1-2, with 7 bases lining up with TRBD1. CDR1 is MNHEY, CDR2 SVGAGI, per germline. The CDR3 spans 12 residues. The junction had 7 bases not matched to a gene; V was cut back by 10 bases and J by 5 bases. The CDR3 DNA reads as TGTGCCATCGAGACAGGGCTATATGGCTACACCTTC. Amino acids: CAIETGLYGYTF.

The CDR3 DNA follows: TGTGCCAGCAGTTACTCGAATCAGGGGACTGGCTACACCTTC. It specifies CASSYSNQGTGYTF. This chain joins TRBV6-5 and TRBJ1-2; D may be TRBD1 (6 bases). The CDR3 loop spans 14 amino acids. Trimming removed 0 bases from V and 7 bases from J, with 12 bases in between. Germline lookup yields CDR1 MNHEY and CDR2 SVGAGI.

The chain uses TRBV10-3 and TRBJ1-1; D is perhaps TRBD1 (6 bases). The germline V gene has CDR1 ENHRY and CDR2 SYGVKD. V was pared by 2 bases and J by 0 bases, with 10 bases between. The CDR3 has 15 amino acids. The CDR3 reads CAISEDRQMNTEAFF. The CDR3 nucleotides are TGTGCCATCAGTGAGGACAGGCAGATGAACACTGAAGCTTTCTTT.

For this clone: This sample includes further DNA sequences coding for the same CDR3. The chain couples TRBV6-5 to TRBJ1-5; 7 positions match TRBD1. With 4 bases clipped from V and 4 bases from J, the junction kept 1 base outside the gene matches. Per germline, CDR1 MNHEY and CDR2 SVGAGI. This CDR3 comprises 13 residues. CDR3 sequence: CASSLQGNQPQHF. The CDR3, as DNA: TGTGCCAGCAGTTTACAGGGGAATCAGCCCCAGCATTTT.

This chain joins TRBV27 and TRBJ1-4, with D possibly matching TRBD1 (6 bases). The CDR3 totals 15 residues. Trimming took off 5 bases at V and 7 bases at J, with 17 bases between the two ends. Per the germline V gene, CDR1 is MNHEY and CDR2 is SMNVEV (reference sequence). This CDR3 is CASSQRRRGGEKLFF. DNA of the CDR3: TGTGCCAGCAGTCAACGGAGGAGGGGGGGTGAAAAACTGTTTTTT.

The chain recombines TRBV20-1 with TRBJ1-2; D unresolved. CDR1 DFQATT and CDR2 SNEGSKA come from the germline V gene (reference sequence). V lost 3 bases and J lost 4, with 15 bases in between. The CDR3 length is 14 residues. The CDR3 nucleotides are TGCAGTGCTAGTTTAGCGGGCCTAGGCTATGGCTACACCTTC. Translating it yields CSASLAGLGYGYTF.

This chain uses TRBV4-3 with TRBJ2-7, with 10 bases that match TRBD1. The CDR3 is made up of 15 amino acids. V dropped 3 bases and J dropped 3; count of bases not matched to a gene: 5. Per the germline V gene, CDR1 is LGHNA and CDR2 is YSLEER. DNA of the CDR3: TGCGCCAGCAGCCAGGACAGGGGGGCCATCTACGAGCAGTACTTC. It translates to CASSQDRGAIYEQYF.